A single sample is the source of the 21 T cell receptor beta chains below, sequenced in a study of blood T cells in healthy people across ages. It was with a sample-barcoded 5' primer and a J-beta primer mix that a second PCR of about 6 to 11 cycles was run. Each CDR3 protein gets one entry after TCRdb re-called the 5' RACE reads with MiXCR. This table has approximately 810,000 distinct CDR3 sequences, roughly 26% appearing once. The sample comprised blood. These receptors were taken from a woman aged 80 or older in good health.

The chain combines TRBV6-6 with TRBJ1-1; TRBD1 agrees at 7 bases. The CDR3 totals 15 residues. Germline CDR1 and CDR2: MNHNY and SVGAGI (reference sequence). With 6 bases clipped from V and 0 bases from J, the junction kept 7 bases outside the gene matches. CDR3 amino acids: CASSPDGTVNTEAFF. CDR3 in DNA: TGTGCCAGCAGCCCGGATGGGACAGTGAACACTGAAGCTTTCTTT.

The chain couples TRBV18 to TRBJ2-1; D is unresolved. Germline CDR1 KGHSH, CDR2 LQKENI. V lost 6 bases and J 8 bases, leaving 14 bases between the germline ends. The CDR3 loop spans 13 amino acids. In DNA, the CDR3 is TGTGCCAGCTCTGACACCCAATGGGATGAGCAGTTCTTC. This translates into CASSDTQWDEQFF.

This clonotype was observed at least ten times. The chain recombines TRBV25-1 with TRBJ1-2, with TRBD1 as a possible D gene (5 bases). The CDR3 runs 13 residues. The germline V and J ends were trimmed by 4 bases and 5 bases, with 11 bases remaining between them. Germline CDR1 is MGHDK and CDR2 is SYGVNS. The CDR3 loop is CASSAAGRYGYTF. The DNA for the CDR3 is TGTGCCAGCAGTGCCGCAGGGAGGTATGGCTACACCTTC.

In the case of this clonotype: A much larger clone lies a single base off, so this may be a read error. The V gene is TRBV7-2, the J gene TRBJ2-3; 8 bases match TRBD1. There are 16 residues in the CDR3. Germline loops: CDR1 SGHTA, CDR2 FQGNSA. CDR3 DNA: TGTGCCAGCAGCGCACTCGGACAGGGACGCACAGATCCGCAGTATTTT. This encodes CASSALGQGRTDPQYF.

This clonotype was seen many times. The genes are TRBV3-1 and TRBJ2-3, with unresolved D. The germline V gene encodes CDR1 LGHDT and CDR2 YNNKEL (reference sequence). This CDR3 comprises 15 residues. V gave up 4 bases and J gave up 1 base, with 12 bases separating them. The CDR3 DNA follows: TGTGCCAGCAGCCCCCGTGTATCCGGCACAGATACGCAGTATTTT. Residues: CASSPRVSGTDTQYF.

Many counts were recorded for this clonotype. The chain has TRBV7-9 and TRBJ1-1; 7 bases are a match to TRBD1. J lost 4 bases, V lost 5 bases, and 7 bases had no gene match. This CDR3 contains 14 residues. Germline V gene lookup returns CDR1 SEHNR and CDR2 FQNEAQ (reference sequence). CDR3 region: CASSPDRAPTEAFF. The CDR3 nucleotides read TGTGCCAGCAGCCCAGACAGGGCCCCCACTGAAGCTTTCTTT.

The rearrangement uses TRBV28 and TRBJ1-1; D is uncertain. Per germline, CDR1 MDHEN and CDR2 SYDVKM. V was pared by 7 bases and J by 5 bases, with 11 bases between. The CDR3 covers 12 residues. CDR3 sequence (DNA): TGTGCCAGCACCTTCGGGAATACTGAAGCTTTCTTT. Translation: CASTFGNTEAFF. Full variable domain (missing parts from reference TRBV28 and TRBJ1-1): DVKVTQSSRYLVKRTGEKVFLECVQDMDHENMFWYRQDPGLGLRLIYFSYDVKMKEKGDIPEGYSVSREKKERFSLILESASTNQTSMYLCASTFGNTEAFFGQGTRLTVV.

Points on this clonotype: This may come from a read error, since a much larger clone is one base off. CDR3 region: CASSSGPDEHRGEKRFF. CDR3 nucleotides: TGCGCCAGCAGCTCGGGGCCCGACGAACATCGCGGTGAAAAACGGTTTTTT. The V call is TRBV5-1, the J call TRBJ1-4; D perhaps matches TRBD1 (5 bases). Germline assignment: CDR1 SGHRS and CDR2 YFSETQ. This CDR3 comprises 17 residues.

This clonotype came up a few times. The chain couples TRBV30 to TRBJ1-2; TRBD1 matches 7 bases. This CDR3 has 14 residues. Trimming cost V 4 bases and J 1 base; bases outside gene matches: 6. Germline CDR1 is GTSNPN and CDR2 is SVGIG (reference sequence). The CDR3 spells CAWIPDRFNYGYTF. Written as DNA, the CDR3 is TGTGCCTGGATTCCGGACAGGTTTAACTATGGCTACACCTTC.

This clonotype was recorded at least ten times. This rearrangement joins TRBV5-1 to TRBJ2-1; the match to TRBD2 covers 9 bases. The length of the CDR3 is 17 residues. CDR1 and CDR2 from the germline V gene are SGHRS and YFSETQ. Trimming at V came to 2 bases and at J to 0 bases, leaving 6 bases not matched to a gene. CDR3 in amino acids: CASSFVAGVSSYNEQFF. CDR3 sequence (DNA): TGCGCCAGCAGCTTCGTAGCGGGGGTGAGCTCCTACAATGAGCAGTTCTTC.

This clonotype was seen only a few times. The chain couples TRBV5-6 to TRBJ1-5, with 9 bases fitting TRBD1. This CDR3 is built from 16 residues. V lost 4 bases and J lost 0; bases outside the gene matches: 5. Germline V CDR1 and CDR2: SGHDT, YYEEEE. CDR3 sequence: CASSLGTGHSNQPQHF. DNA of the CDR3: TGTGCCAGCAGCCTCGGGACAGGGCATAGCAATCAGCCCCAGCATTTT.

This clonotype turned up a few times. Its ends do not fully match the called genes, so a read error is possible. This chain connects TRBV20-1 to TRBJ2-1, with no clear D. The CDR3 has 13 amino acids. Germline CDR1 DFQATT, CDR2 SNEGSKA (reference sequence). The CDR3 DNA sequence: TGCAGTTCTAGACCACCGGGCCCCAATGAGCAGTTCTTC. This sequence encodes CSSRPPGPNEQFF.

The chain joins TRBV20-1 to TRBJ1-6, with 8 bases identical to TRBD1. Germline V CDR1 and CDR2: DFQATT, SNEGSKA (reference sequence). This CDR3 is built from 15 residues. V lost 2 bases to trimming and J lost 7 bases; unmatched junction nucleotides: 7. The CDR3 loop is CSARPGGRLNSPLHF. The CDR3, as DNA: TGCAGTGCTAGACCAGGGGGCCGATTAAATTCACCCCTCCACTTT.

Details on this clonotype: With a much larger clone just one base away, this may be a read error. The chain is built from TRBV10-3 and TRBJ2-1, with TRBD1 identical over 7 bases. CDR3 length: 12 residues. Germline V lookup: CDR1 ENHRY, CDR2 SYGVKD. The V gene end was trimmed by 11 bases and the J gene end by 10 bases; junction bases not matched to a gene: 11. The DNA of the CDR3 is TGTGCCTCCAGGGCAGGGGGACGCGAGCAGTTCTTC. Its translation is CASRAGGREQFF.

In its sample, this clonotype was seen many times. CDR3 sequence: CASSVPGGFFYSTDTQYF. The CDR3 region has the DNA TGTGCCAGCAGCGTCCCGGGCGGTTTCTTTTATAGCACAGATACGCAGTATTTT. The gene calls are TRBV7-9 and TRBJ2-3; D gene ambiguous. Deletions cut 5 bases from V and 0 bases from J, with 21 bases between. The germline gives CDR1 SEHNR, CDR2 FQNEAQ (reference sequence). This CDR3 region has 18 residues.

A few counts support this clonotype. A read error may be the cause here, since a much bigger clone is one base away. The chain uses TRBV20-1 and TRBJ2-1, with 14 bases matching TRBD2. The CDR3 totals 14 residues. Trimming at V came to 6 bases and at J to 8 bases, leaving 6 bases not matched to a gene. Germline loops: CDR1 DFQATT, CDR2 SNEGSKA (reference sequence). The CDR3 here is CSAAGTSGGYEQFF. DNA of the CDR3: TGCAGTGCCGCCGGGACTAGCGGGGGTTATGAGCAGTTCTTC.

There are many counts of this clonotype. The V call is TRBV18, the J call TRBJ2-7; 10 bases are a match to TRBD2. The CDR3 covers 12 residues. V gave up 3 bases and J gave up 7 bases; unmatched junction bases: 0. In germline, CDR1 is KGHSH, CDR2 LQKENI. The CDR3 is CASSPGLAEQYF. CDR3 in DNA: TGTGCCAGCTCACCGGGACTAGCGGAGCAGTACTTC. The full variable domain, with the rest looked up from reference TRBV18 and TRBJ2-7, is NAGVMQNPRHLVRRRGQEARLRCSPMKGHSHVYWYRQLPEEGLKFMVYLQKENIIDESGMPKERFSAEFPKEGPSILRIQQVVRGDSAAYFCASSPGLAEQYFGPGTRLTVT.

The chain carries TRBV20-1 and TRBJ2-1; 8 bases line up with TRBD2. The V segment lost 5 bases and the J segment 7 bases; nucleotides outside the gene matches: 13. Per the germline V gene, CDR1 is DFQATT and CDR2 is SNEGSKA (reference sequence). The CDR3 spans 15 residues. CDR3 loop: CSAPPGVAGPNEQFF. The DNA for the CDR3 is TGCAGTGCTCCCCCGGGGGTAGCGGGGCCTAATGAGCAGTTCTTC.

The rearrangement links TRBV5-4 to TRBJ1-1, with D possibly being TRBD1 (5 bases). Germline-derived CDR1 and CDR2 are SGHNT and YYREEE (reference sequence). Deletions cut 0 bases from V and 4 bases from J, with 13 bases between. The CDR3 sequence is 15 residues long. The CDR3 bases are TGTGCCAGCAGCTTGGTGAGGGGCGTGAGCACTGAAGCTTTCTTT. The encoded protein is CASSLVRGVSTEAFF.

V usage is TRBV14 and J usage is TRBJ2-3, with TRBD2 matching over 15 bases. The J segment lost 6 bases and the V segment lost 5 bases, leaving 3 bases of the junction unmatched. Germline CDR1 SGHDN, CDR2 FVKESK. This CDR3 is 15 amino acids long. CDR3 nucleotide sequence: TGTGCCAGCAGCGGGACTAGCGGGGGGCACGATACGCAGTATTTT. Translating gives CASSGTSGGHDTQYF.

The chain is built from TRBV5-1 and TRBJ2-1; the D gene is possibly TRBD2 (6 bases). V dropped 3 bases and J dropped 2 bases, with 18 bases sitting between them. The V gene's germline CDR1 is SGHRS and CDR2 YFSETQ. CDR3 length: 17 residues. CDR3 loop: CASSWNPSRGTYNEQFF. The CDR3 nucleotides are TGCGCCAGCAGCTGGAACCCTAGCCGGGGGACCTACAATGAGCAGTTCTTC.